The 25 T cell receptor beta chains reported below all come from one sample, sequenced in a study of siplizumab effects on memory and regulatory T cells (dated by TCRdb to between 2018 and 2020). The method was the immunoSEQ multiplex PCR assay. Entries here come from immuneACCESS through TCRdb and include only in-frame sequences with V and J called. Some clones fail to appear in such tables; in the studies checked, an unresolved V gene covers under half of the shortfall, and the cause of the remainder is unknown. Present in this sample are 70,000 to 95,000 clones, more than 85% of which were seen just once. The top ten clonotypes cover approximately 7.1% of the sample. The specimen was CD8+ T cells sorted from blood. The receptor source for this set is a human donor in good health.

This clone was counted once. V gene TRBV6-4 combines with J gene TRBJ2-1, with TRBD1 matching 10 bases. This CDR3 contains 15 residues. Germline V gene lookup returns CDR1 MRHNA and CDR2 SNTAGT. V gave up 3 bases and J gave up 7 bases; unmatched junction bases: 6. Here the CDR3 reads CASSEPGQGFNEQFF. The CDR3, as DNA: TGTGCCAGCAGTGAACCGGGACAGGGGTTTAATGAGCAGTTCTTC.

The CDR3 sequence is CASSPPGQGRNQPQHF. The CDR3 DNA reads as TGCGCCAGCAGCCCACCTGGACAGGGAAGAAATCAGCCCCAGCATTTT. V and J are TRBV4-1 and TRBJ1-5, with TRBD1 identical over 8 bases. The CDR3 has 16 residues. Looked up from germline, CDR1 is MGHRA and CDR2 is YSYEKL. The V and J ends lost 4 bases and 4 bases, in that order; junction bases with no gene match: 9.

This chain links TRBV9 with TRBJ2-1; perhaps TRBD2 as D (6 bases). V gave up 4 bases and J gave up 5 bases, with 10 bases separating them. CDR3 length: 13 amino acids. Germline-derived CDR1 and CDR2 are SGDLS and YYNGEE. The CDR3 coding sequence is TGTGCCAGCAGCCCCGGGACTGACAATGAGCAGTTCTTC. Its translation: CASSPGTDNEQFF.

V gene TRBV30 combines with J gene TRBJ2-2, with D hard to call. The CDR3 is made up of 14 amino acids. Germline V gene sequence: CDR1 GTSNPN, CDR2 SVGIG (reference sequence). Trimming stripped 3 bases from V and 5 bases from J, with 13 bases between. CDR3 protein: CAWRRSSATGELFF. The CDR3 region has the DNA TGTGCCTGGAGACGGAGCAGCGCAACCGGGGAGCTGTTTTTT.

This sequence joins TRBV4-3 and TRBJ2-7, with unresolved D. CDR3 size: 13 residues. V dropped 3 bases and J dropped 3 bases, with 9 bases sitting between them. Germline V gene data show CDR1 as LGHNA and CDR2 as YSLEER. In DNA form, the CDR3 reads TGCGCCAGCAGCCAGCTAAGATTCTACGAGCAGTACTTC. Its translation is CASSQLRFYEQYF.

The rearrangement joins TRBV12-5 to TRBJ2-2; D is possibly TRBD2 (5 bases). The V end lost 9 bases, the J end lost 2 bases, and 16 bases lay between the germline ends. Germline V gene data show CDR1 as LGHNT and CDR2 as FRNRAP. The CDR3 consists of 15 residues. The CDR3 protein is CASVTAGGNTGELFF. DNA of the CDR3: TGTGCTAGCGTGACCGCGGGTGGTAACACCGGGGAGCTGTTTTTT.

The rearrangement joins TRBV15 to TRBJ2-5; TRBD1 or TRBD2 may be the D gene (5 bases each). Trimming took 0 bases from V and 4 from J, leaving 9 bases between them. The CDR3 has 14 residues. Looked up from germline, CDR1 is LNHNV and CDR2 is YYDKDF (reference sequence). The chain's CDR3 is CATSRETGRETQYF. CDR3 DNA: TGTGCCACCAGCAGAGAGACGGGGCGAGAGACCCAGTACTTC.

The rearrangement uses TRBV7-3 and TRBJ2-7, with 10 bases fitting TRBD1. CDR3 length equals 15 residues. CDR1 is SGHTA, CDR2 FQGTGA, per germline. Germline trimming cut 4 bases from V and 2 bases from J; bases unmatched to any gene: 5. The chain's CDR3 is CASSSDRGLAYEQYF. In DNA form, the CDR3 reads TGTGCCAGCAGCTCTGACAGGGGGCTCGCCTACGAGCAGTACTTC.

The genes are TRBV6-1 and TRBJ1-5; 8 bases are a match to TRBD1. Looked up from germline, CDR1 is MNHNS and CDR2 is SASEGT. Unmatched junction bases numbered 4, after V lost 6 bases and J lost 0 bases. The CDR3 extends over 15 amino acids. CDR3 protein: CASSRTGYSNQPQHF. The CDR3 coding sequence is TGTGCCAGCAGCCGGACAGGGTATAGCAATCAGCCCCAGCATTTT.

This chain links TRBV10-3 with TRBJ1-4; D uncertain. Germline CDR1 is ENHRY and CDR2 is SYGVKD. The CDR3 is 13 amino acids. The V end was cut by 10 bases, the J end by 8 bases, with 17 bases between. CDR3 coding DNA: TGTGCCACCTCTGGAACCGACGGGGAAAAACTGTTTTTT. Protein: CATSGTDGEKLFF.

The chain couples TRBV5-1 to TRBJ1-3; the D is unclear. Germline V gene data show CDR1 as SGHRS and CDR2 as YFSETQ. Trimming shortened V by 0 bases and J by 2 bases, and 12 bases separated the two germline ends. The CDR3 has 16 amino acids. CDR3 amino acids: CASSLGLALPGNTIYF. In DNA form, the CDR3 reads TGCGCCAGCAGCTTGGGGCTTGCTTTACCTGGAAACACCATATATTTT. Variable domain in full (rest from reference TRBV5-1 and TRBJ1-3): KAGVTQTPRYLIKTRGQQVTLSCSPISGHRSVSWYQQTPGQGLQFLFEYFSETQRNKGNFPGRFSGRQFSNSRSEMNVSTLELGDSALYLCASSLGLALPGNTIYFGEGSWLTVV.

The chain employs TRBV7-3 and TRBJ2-3; TRBD2 is a possible D gene (6 bases). This CDR3 contains 13 residues. Per the germline V gene, CDR1 is SGHTA and CDR2 is FQGTGA. V was clipped by 2 bases and J by 4 bases, with 7 bases between them. This CDR3 reads CASSLAGSDTQYF. The CDR3 coding sequence is TGTGCCAGCAGCTTAGCGGGATCAGATACGCAGTATTTT.

The chain recombines TRBV7-9 with TRBJ1-1; the D gene is possibly TRBD1 (6 bases). V shed 0 bases and J shed 4 bases, with 9 bases lying between them. The CDR3 has 14 residues. The germline V gene has CDR1 SEHNR and CDR2 FQNEAQ (reference sequence). The CDR3 loop is CASSLAEGVTEAFF. Written as DNA, the CDR3 is TGTGCCAGCAGCTTAGCGGAGGGGGTCACTGAAGCTTTCTTT.

As to this clone: This is likely a read error, given that the CDR3 carries no conserved phenylalanine or tryptophan at its end. J is TRBJ1-1 and V is TRBV4-1, with 7 bases lining up with TRBD1. The CDR3 length is 14 residues. CDR1 MGHRA and CDR2 YSYEKL come from the germline V gene. Trimming took 4 bases from V and 4 from J; bases not matched to a gene: 6. CDR3 in amino acids: CASSPSTGATEAFL. Written as DNA, the CDR3 is TGCGCCAGCAGCCCAAGCACAGGGGCCACTGAAGCTTTCCTT.

This sequence joins TRBV30 and TRBJ2-6; weak D call: TRBD1 (5 bases). Trimming took off 6 bases at V and 0 bases at J, with 24 bases between the two ends. The CDR3 covers 19 residues. Germline CDR1 is GTSNPN and CDR2 is SVGIG (reference sequence). DNA for the CDR3: TGTGCCTGCCCTCACAGCGAAGGGGCCTCTATCTCTGGGGCCAACGTCCTGACTTTC. Translation: CACPHSEGASISGANVLTF.

The chain couples TRBV7-8 to TRBJ2-2; no reliable D call. The CDR3 is 14 residues long. V was clipped by 5 bases and J by 0 bases, with 7 bases between them. Looked up from germline, CDR1 is SGHVS and CDR2 is FQNEAQ. This chain's CDR3 is CASSPTANTGELFF. Written as DNA, the CDR3 is TGTGCCAGCAGCCCGACGGCGAACACCGGGGAGCTGTTTTTT.

The V and J genes are TRBV7-6 and TRBJ2-1; 8 bases fit TRBD2. CDR1 SGHVS and CDR2 FNYEAQ come from the germline V gene. The CDR3 consists of 16 residues. With V trimmed by 1 base and J by 6 bases, 8 bases remained unmatched. The chain's CDR3 is CASSLGTGGPFNEQFF. In DNA form, the CDR3 reads TGTGCCAGCAGCTTAGGGACGGGGGGGCCTTTCAATGAGCAGTTCTTC.

This clone is a singleton in its sample. The rearrangement joins TRBV19 to TRBJ1-1; D possibly corresponds to TRBD1 (6 bases). The CDR3 is 14 residues long. CDR1 and CDR2 (germline): LNHDA, SQIVND (reference sequence). Trimming cost V 3 bases and J 0 bases, with 8 bases left between them. CDR3 nucleotides: TGTGCCAGTAGTATGGGACAAATGAACACTGAAGCTTTCTTT. Translation: CASSMGQMNTEAFF. Looking up the rest from reference TRBV19 and TRBJ1-1 gives the full variable domain: DGGITQSPKYLFRKEGQNVTLSCEQNLNHDAMYWYRQDPGQGLRLIYYSQIVNDFQKGDIAEGYSVSREKKESFPLTVTSAQKNPTAFYLCASSMGQMNTEAFFGQGTRLTVV.

The chain uses TRBV6-6 and TRBJ2-7; D might be TRBD2 (7 bases). The CDR3 spans 15 residues. Germline V gene lookup returns CDR1 MNHNY and CDR2 SVGAGI (reference sequence). Trimming took off 2 bases at V and 6 bases at J, with 17 bases between the two ends. DNA for the CDR3: TGTGCCAGCAGTTACGCCGCAGGGGAGGGACGCGAGCAGTACTTC. Its protein product is CASSYAAGEGREQYF.

CDR3 residues: CASSRVAGANVLTF. For the CDR3, the DNA is TGTGCCAGCAGCCGCGTCGCTGGGGCCAACGTCCTGACTTTC. This chain uses TRBV7-3 with TRBJ2-6; D unclear. Trimming removed 5 bases at V and 2 bases at J, with 7 bases between. This CDR3 has 14 amino acids. CDR1 and CDR2 (germline): SGHTA, FQGTGA.

V and J are TRBV2 and TRBJ2-3; the match to TRBD2 covers 11 bases. Germline CDR1 is SNHLY and CDR2 is FYNNEI. Trimming took 6 bases from V and 3 from J; bases not matched to a gene: 5. The CDR3 consists of 15 residues. CDR3 amino acids: CASRGLAVFTDTQYF. The CDR3 DNA sequence: TGTGCCAGCAGGGGACTAGCGGTATTTACAGATACGCAGTATTTT.

The chain combines TRBV11-2 with TRBJ2-2, with D possibly being TRBD1 or TRBD2 (5 bases each). The CDR3 consists of 14 residues. Trimming pared 6 bases from V and 5 bases from J, leaving 13 bases between. Per germline, CDR1 SGHAT and CDR2 FQNNGV. Written as DNA, the CDR3 is TGTGCCAGCAGTAACACCTGGGGGACCGGGGAGCTGTTTTTT. Translation gives CASSNTWGTGELFF.

The chain couples TRBV7-3 to TRBJ2-1; D is unclear. Germline values: CDR1 SGHTA, CDR2 FQGTGA. Trimming removed 5 bases from V and 6 bases from J, with 11 bases in between. This CDR3 is 13 amino acids long. In DNA form, the CDR3 reads TGTGCCAGCAGCCCGCAACCCCTCAATGAGCAGTTCTTC. It is translated as CASSPQPLNEQFF.

J is TRBJ2-7 and V is TRBV7-3; TRBD1 agrees at 8 bases. CDR1 is SGHTA and CDR2 is FQGTGA in the germline V gene. Germline trimming cut 4 bases from V and 6 bases from J; bases unmatched to any gene: 5. This CDR3 spans 13 amino acids. For the CDR3, the DNA is TGTGCCAGCAGCTCGACAGGGGTCTCCGAGCAGTACTTC. Its translation is CASSSTGVSEQYF.

The chain employs TRBV30 and TRBJ2-1, with 11 bases fitting TRBD2. V shed 0 bases and J 6 bases; nucleotides not matched to a gene: 7. In germline, CDR1 is GTSNPN, CDR2 SVGIG (reference sequence). This CDR3 region has 16 residues. DNA for the CDR3: TGTGCCTGGAGTGTAGCCTTCACTAGCGGGAGCAATGAGCAGTTCTTC. It yields the protein CAWSVAFTSGSNEQFF.